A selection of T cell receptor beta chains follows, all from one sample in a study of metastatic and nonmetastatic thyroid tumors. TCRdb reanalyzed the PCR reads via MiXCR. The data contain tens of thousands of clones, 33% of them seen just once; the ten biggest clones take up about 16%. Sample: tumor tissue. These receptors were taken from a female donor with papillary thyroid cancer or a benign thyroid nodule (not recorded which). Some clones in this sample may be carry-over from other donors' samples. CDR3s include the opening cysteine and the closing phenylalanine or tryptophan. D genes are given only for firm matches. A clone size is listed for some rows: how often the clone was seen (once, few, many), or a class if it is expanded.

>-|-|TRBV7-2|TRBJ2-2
TGTGCCAGCAGCTCCGGGACCACAACCGGGGAGCTGTTTTTT
CASSSGTTTGELFF
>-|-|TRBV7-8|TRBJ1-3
TGTGCCAGCAGCGTCCGGGGCTACTCGACCTCTGGAAACACCATATATTTT
CASSVRGYSTSGNTIYF
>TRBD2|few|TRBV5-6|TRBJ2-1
TGTGCCAGCAGCTTGGCCAGGATAGCGGGAGGGCCCGTTGAGCAGTTCTTC
CASSLARIAGGPVEQFF
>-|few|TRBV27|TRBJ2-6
TGTGCCAGCGCCCCACTAGGCTCTGGGGCCAACGTCCTGACTTTC
CASAPLGSGANVLTF
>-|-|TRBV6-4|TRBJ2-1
TGTGCCAGCAGTGGGAGCTCCTACAATGAGCAGTTCTTC
CASSGSSYNEQFF
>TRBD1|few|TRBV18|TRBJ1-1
TGTGCCAGCTCACCACCTCCCGACAGGGGTTGGGGTGACGGCACTGAAGCTTTCTTT
CASSPPPDRGWGDGTEAFF
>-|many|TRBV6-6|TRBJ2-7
TGTGCCAGCAGTTACGGGGGCTCCTACGAGCAGTACTTC
CASSYGGSYEQYF
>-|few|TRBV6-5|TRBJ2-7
TGTGCCAGCAGTTACGCCATGGGGGCCGTCTACGAGCAGTACTTC
CASSYAMGAVYEQYF
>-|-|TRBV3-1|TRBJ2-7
TGTGCCAGCAGCCAAGATCCAGGGAATTCCTACGAGCAGTACTTC
CASSQDPGNSYEQYF
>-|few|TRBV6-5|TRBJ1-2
TGTGCCAGCAGTTACTCCAACAGGGCGTCGATGGGCTACACCTTC
CASSYSNRASMGYTF
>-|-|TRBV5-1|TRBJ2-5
TGCGCCAGCAGCGGGGAGGCCCAGTACTTC
CASSGEAQYF
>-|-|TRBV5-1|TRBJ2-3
TGCGCCAGCAGCTTGGGTTTGATTAGCGGCACAGATACGCAGTATTTT
CASSLGLISGTDTQYF
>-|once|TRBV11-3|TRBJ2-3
TGTGCCAGCAGCTCGGTCCTAGGGGCAGATACGCAGTATTTT
CASSSVLGADTQYF
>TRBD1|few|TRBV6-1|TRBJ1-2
TGTGCCAGCAGGACAGGGCTTAACTATGGCTACACCTTC
CASRTGLNYGYTF
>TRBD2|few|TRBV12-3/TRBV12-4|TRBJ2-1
TGTGCCAGCAGTTCCCAAGCGGGAGTAGTCAATGAGCAGTTCTTC
CASSSQAGVVNEQFF
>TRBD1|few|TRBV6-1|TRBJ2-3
TGTGCCAGCAGTGGCACCGGGACAGAGAGCACAGATACGCAGTATTTT
CASSGTGTESTDTQYF
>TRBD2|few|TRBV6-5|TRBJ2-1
TGTGCCAGCAGTTTTTTTGGGACTAGCGTTGGAAACAATGAGCAGTTCTTC
CASSFFGTSVGNNEQFF
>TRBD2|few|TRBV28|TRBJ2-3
TGTGCCAGCACGATCCTAGCGGGAGACACAGATACGCAGTATTTT
CASTILAGDTDTQYF
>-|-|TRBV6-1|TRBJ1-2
TGTGCCATCTCGATAGGGGCGAGCTATGGCTACACCTTC
CAISIGASYGYTF
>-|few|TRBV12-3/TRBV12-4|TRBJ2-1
TGTGCCAGCAGTCCCTTGACACTTTACAATGAGCAGTTCTTC
CASSPLTLYNEQFF
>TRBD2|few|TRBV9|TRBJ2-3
TGTGCCAGCAGCGTAGATTTCAGCGGGAGGGCCCTTGTAGATACGCAGTATTTT
CASSVDFSGRALVDTQYF
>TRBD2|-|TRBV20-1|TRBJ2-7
TGCAGTGCGGGAGGGTCATACGACAGCGAGCAGTACTTC
CSAGGSYDSEQYF
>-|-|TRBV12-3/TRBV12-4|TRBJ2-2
TGTGCCAGCAGTTTTGGGCTAGCCCGAACCGGGGAGCTGTTTTTT
CASSFGLARTGELFF
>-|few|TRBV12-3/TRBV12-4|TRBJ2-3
TGTGCCAGCAGTTTCGGTTTAGCGCCCGGCACAGATACGCAGTATTTT
CASSFGLAPGTDTQYF
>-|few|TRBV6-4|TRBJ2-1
TGTGCCAGCAGTGACTCGATTAGGACAGCCTACAATGAGCAGTTCTTC
CASSDSIRTAYNEQFF
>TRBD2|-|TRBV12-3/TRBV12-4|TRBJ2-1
TGTGCCAGCACTAGCGGGAGTTATTTTGAGCAGTTCTTC
CASTSGSYFEQFF
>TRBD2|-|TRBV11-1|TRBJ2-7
TGTGCCAGCAGCTCAGGGGCTAGCGGGTTATTCTCCTACGAGCAGTACTTC
CASSSGASGLFSYEQYF
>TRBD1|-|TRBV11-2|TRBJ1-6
TGTGCCAGCAGTCTTGGACAGGGGGCTTCACCCCTCCACTTT
CASSLGQGASPLHF
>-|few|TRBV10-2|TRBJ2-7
TGCGCCAGCAGTGAGCCGGGGGCTCTGAACGAGCAGTACTTC
CASSEPGALNEQYF
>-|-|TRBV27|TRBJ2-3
TGTGCCAGCAAGTTAGCTTCCACAGATACGCAGTATTTT
CASKLASTDTQYF
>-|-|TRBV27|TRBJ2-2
TGTGCCAGTTCTCGTTCAGGGGTGGCCGGGGAGCTGTTTTTT
CASSRSGVAGELFF
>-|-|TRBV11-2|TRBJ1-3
TGTGCCAGCAGCTTAGAGAGCGGCAGGAAGTCTGGAAACACCATATATTTT
CASSLESGRKSGNTIYF
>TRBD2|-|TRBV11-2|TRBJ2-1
TGTGCCAGCAGCCAGGGGGGGACTAGCGGGATCAATGAGCAGTTCTTC
CASSQGGTSGINEQFF
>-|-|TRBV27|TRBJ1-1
TGTGCCAGCAGTTTATCGGCGGTGAACACTGAAGCTTTCTTT
CASSLSAVNTEAFF
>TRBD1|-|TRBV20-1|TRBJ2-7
TGCAGTGCTAACGCCGGGACAGGGGCCTACGAGCAGTACTTC
CSANAGTGAYEQYF